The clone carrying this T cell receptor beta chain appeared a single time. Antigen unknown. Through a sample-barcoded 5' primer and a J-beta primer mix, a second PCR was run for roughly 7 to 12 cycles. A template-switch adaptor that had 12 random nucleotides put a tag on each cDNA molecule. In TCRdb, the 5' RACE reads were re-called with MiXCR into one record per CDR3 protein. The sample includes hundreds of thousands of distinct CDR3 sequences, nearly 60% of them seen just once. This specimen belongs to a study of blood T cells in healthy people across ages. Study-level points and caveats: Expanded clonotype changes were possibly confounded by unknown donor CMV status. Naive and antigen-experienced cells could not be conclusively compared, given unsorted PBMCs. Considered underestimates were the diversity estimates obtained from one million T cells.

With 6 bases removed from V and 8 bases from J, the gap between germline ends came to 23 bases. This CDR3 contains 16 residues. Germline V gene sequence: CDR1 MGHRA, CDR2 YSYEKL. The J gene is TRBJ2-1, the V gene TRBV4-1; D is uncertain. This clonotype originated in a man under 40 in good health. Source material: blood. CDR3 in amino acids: CASSPWVVGESHEQFF. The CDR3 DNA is TGCGCCAGCAGTCCATGGGTAGTTGGCGAATCCCATGAGCAGTTCTTC.